The 23 T cell receptor beta chains below come from one sample, sequenced in a study of blood T cell repertoires in COVID-19. Profiled with immunoSEQ multiplex PCR; TCRdb holds only in-frame clones, not every one. Altogether about 200,000 clones are present, more than 85% being singletons, with the ten largest covering more than 2.5%. Material for sequencing was peripheral blood. Source of these receptors: a man aged 55 to 70 with acute or convalescent COVID-19.

The V and J genes are TRBV6-5 and TRBJ1-1; 7 bases align to TRBD1. Trimming removed 5 bases from V and 3 bases from J; junction bases left unmatched: 9. The CDR3 contains 15 residues. The germline V gene has CDR1 MNHEY and CDR2 SVGAGI. CDR3 in DNA: TGTGCCAGCAGTCCTAGACAGGGCTCGGACACTGAAGCTTTCTTT. This gives the protein CASSPRQGSDTEAFF.

The chain joins TRBV2 to TRBJ1-1; no clear D gene. The germline V gene encodes CDR1 SNHLY and CDR2 FYNNEI. Trimming left V 6 bases short and J 1 base short, with 6 bases between. CDR3 length equals 12 residues. CDR3 sequence reads: CASRAGNTEAFF. CDR3 sequence (DNA): TGTGCCAGCAGAGCAGGGAACACTGAAGCTTTCTTT.

In the case of this clone: This sample includes further DNA sequences coding for the same CDR3. V gene TRBV12-3 or TRBV12-4 combines with J gene TRBJ2-7; no clear D. V was shortened by 6 bases and J by 3 bases, with 6 bases between the two germline ends. CDR3 length: 11 amino acids. CDR3 loop: CASSAGYEQYF. The DNA for the CDR3 is TGTGCCAGCAGCGCCGGCTACGAGCAGTACTTC.

The J gene is TRBJ1-1, the V gene TRBV7-8; D not certain. Looked up from germline, CDR1 is SGHVS and CDR2 is FQNEAQ. This CDR3 spans 14 amino acids. V dropped 5 bases and J dropped 5 bases, with 15 bases sitting between them. The CDR3 bases are TGTGCCAGCAGCCCCGGCGGAGGGAGGACTGAAGCTTTCTTT. This gives the protein CASSPGGGRTEAFF.

J is TRBJ2-1 and V is TRBV5-4; the match to TRBD2 covers 13 bases. CDR1 is SGHNT, CDR2 YYREEE, per germline (reference sequence). The CDR3 has 16 amino acids. J lost 4 bases, V lost 0 bases, and 1 base had no gene match. CDR3 amino acids: CASSLGGLAGYNEQFF. The DNA of the CDR3 is TGTGCCAGCAGCTTGGGGGGACTAGCGGGATACAATGAGCAGTTCTTC.

The chain combines TRBV4-2 with TRBJ1-1; D is uncertain. The germline V and J ends were trimmed by 0 bases and 0 bases, with 8 bases remaining between them. The CDR3 sequence is 15 residues long. Per the germline V gene, CDR1 is LGHNA and CDR2 is YNFKEQ. DNA for the CDR3: TGTGCCAGCAGCCAAGAGACGGAGATGAACACTGAAGCTTTCTTT. As protein: CASSQETEMNTEAFF.

The chain has TRBV12-3 or TRBV12-4 and TRBJ1-1; a weak D match, TRBD1 (6 bases). V lost 7 bases and J 5 bases, leaving 14 bases between the germline ends. This CDR3 is built from 13 residues. The CDR3 here is CASIIRGGTEAFF. DNA for the CDR3: TGTGCCAGCATCATTAGGGGGGGGACTGAAGCTTTCTTT.

This chain joins TRBV18 and TRBJ2-2, with D tentatively TRBD2 (6 bases). Germline values: CDR1 KGHSH, CDR2 LQKENI. This CDR3 contains 13 residues. Trimming stripped 3 bases from V and 6 bases from J, with 8 bases between. The chain's CDR3 is CASSPRGAGELFF. The CDR3 DNA is TGTGCCAGCTCACCGCGGGGCGCCGGGGAGCTGTTTTTT. The whole variable domain, remainder taken from reference TRBV18 and TRBJ2-2, is NAGVMQNPRHLVRRRGQEARLRCSPMKGHSHVYWYRQLPEEGLKFMVYLQKENIIDESGMPKERFSAEFPKEGPSILRIQQVVRGDSAAYFCASSPRGAGELFFGEGSRLTVL.

This sequence joins TRBV4-2 and TRBJ1-2, with D tentatively TRBD1 (5 bases). The CDR3 has 14 residues. The germline gives CDR1 LGHNA, CDR2 YNFKEQ. V was pared by 4 bases and J by 5 bases, with 14 bases between. DNA for the CDR3: TGTGCCAGCAGCCCTCACGGGGGTCAATATGGCTACACCTTC. This codes for CASSPHGGQYGYTF.

The CDR3 DNA is TGTGCCAGCAGCTTAAACACAGGGTACAATGAGCAGTTCTTC. Its translation is CASSLNTGYNEQFF. The V gene is TRBV7-3, the J gene TRBJ2-1; D possibly corresponds to TRBD1 (6 bases). This CDR3 region has 14 residues. In germline, CDR1 is SGHTA, CDR2 FQGTGA. V lost 1 base to trimming and J lost 4 bases, with 8 bases between them.

CDR3 DNA: TGCAGCGTTGAGTCCGGTACAGGACGGGAGCAGTACTTC. This encodes CSVESGTGREQYF. The V and J genes are TRBV29-1 and TRBJ2-7; a weak D match, TRBD1 (5 bases). CDR1 and CDR2 (germline): SQVTM, ANQGSEA. V shed 3 bases and J shed 7 bases, with 16 bases lying between them. The CDR3 runs to 13 residues.

The V call is TRBV5-1, the J call TRBJ1-3; 11 bases line up with TRBD1. From germline, CDR1 is SGHRS and CDR2 YFSETQ. The CDR3 has 16 residues. The V and J ends lost 4 bases and 2 bases, in that order; junction bases with no gene match: 5. The CDR3, as DNA: TGCGCCAGCAGCCCCCAGGGACAGGGGGCTGGAAACACCATATATTTT. Amino acid sequence: CASSPQGQGAGNTIYF.

The rearrangement links TRBV29-1 to TRBJ1-1; 12 bases agree with TRBD1. Trimming removed 4 bases from V and 7 bases from J; junction bases left unmatched: 4. This CDR3 is built from 13 residues. CDR1 and CDR2 (germline): SQVTM, ANQGSEA. The CDR3 protein is CSVGGQGALEAFF. CDR3 nucleotide sequence: TGCAGCGTTGGGGGACAGGGGGCCCTTGAAGCTTTCTTT. Filled out from reference TRBV29-1 and TRBJ1-1, the complete variable domain reads SAVISQKPSRDICQRGTSLTIQCQVDSQVTMMFWYRQQPGQSLTLIATANQGSEATYESGFVIDKFPISRPNLTFSTLTVSNMSPEDSSIYLCSVGGQGALEAFFGQGTRLTVV.

The V call is TRBV9, the J call TRBJ1-2; no firm D call. The CDR3 covers 13 residues. The ends were cut back, 4 bases at V and 4 bases at J, with 11 bases in the middle. Per germline, CDR1 SGDLS and CDR2 YYNGEE. The CDR3 nucleotides read TGTGCCAGCAGCTTGCGTTCGGGCTATGGCTACACCTTC. This sequence encodes CASSLRSGYGYTF.

The chain couples TRBV4-1 to TRBJ1-1; perhaps TRBD1 as D (6 bases). The CDR3 sequence is 16 residues long. Trimming pared 2 bases from V and 3 bases from J, leaving 16 bases between. Germline V gene sequence: CDR1 MGHRA, CDR2 YSYEKL. CDR3 DNA sequence: TGCGCCAGCAGCCAAAGGGGGGGTCCCCCTTACACTGAAGCTTTCTTT. Its translation: CASSQRGGPPYTEAFF.

The chain has TRBV11-2 and TRBJ2-3, with 7 bases that match TRBD2. The CDR3 has 15 residues. With V trimmed by 4 bases and J by 1 base, 5 bases remained unmatched. Germline CDR1 and CDR2: SGHAT and FQNNGV. Here the CDR3 reads CASSSGLVGTDTQYF. CDR3 in DNA: TGTGCCAGCAGCTCAGGACTAGTCGGCACAGATACGCAGTATTTT.

This clone was picked up a small number of times. The V and J genes are TRBV24-1 and TRBJ2-1; TRBD2 matches 8 bases. V lost 4 bases, J lost 4 bases, and 5 bases stayed unmatched. The CDR3 contains 15 residues. The germline V gene has CDR1 KGHDR and CDR2 SFDVKD. The CDR3, as DNA: TGTGCCACCAGTGACCGACGGGGGGGGTACAATGAGCAGTTCTTC. Its translation: CATSDRRGGYNEQFF.

This clone was seen a handful of times. The chain couples TRBV7-9 to TRBJ2-3; 8 bases map to TRBD2. This CDR3 is built from 13 residues. CDR1 and CDR2 (germline): SEHNR, FQNEAQ (reference sequence). J was trimmed by 4 bases and V by 5 bases; bases with no gene match: 2. CDR3 DNA: TGTGCCAGCAGCGACGGGAGGGCAGATACGCAGTATTTT. This gives the protein CASSDGRADTQYF. The full variable domain, with the rest looked up from reference TRBV7-9 and TRBJ2-3, is DTGVSQNPRHKITKRGQNVTFRCDPISEHNRLYWYRQTLGQGPEFLTYFQNEAQLEKSRLLSDRFSAERPKGSFSTLEIQRTEQGDSAMYLCASSDGRADTQYFGPGTRLTVL.

The chain recombines TRBV15 with TRBJ2-1; D is possibly TRBD1 (6 bases). V gave up 5 bases and J gave up 8 bases, with 13 bases separating them. The CDR3 is 13 residues long. Germline lookup yields CDR1 LNHNV and CDR2 YYDKDF (reference sequence). CDR3 in DNA: TGTGCCACCAGCGCCTACAGGGCAGATGAGCAGTTCTTC. This gives the protein CATSAYRADEQFF.

This clone was found once. In DNA, the CDR3 is TGCGCCAGCAGCCGCACAGGGGACCAAGAGACCCAGTACTTC. Protein product: CASSRTGDQETQYF. The chain employs TRBV5-1 and TRBJ2-5; 7 nucleotides align to TRBD1. There are 14 residues in the CDR3. V lost 4 bases and J lost 0; bases outside the gene matches: 3. Germline CDR1 SGHRS, CDR2 YFSETQ.

V and J are TRBV3-1 (or the pseudogene TRBV3-2) and TRBJ2-7, with no clear D. The CDR3 is 11 amino acids. From germline, CDR1 is LGHDT and CDR2 YNNKEL (reference sequence). Deletions cut 3 bases from V and 3 bases from J, with 3 bases between. The CDR3 DNA reads TGTGCCAGCAGCCACAGCTACGAGCAGTACTTC. It codes for CASSHSYEQYF.

V and J are TRBV28 and TRBJ1-1; no clear D gene. The CDR3 has 13 residues. CDR1 is MDHEN, CDR2 SYDVKM, per germline. V lost 8 bases and J 2 bases, leaving 12 bases between the germline ends. Here the CDR3 reads CASREYGNTEAFF. For the CDR3, the DNA is TGTGCCAGCCGCGAATACGGTAACACTGAAGCTTTCTTT. Based on the CDR3 plus reference TRBV28 and TRBJ1-1, the full variable domain is DVKVTQSSRYLVKRTGEKVFLECVQDMDHENMFWYRQDPGLGLRLIYFSYDVKMKEKGDIPEGYSVSREKKERFSLILESASTNQTSMYLCASREYGNTEAFFGQGTRLTVV.

V is TRBV6-5 and J is TRBJ2-7, with D perhaps matching TRBD1 (5 bases). This CDR3 has 13 residues. The V end was cut by 5 bases, the J end by 6 bases, with 14 bases between. Germline CDR1 MNHEY, CDR2 SVGAGI. This CDR3 reads CASSPLRRGEQYF. In DNA form, the CDR3 reads TGTGCCAGCAGTCCATTACGTAGGGGCGAGCAGTACTTC.